These T cell receptor beta chains were read from a single sample in a study of cytomegalovirus exposure and HLA in healthy donors. Sequenced by immunoSEQ multiplex PCR; TCRdb stores in-frame clones only, minus some. The top ten hold approximately 3.4% of the sample, which has roughly 62,000 clones, approximately 75% seen once. Material: PBMCs. These receptors originate from a woman in her thirties or forties in good health and CMV-seropositive. Each CDR3 is given with its conserved first and last residue. Fields, in order: J gene, D gene, CDR3 length, V gene, clone size, CDR3 protein, CDR3 DNA. The D gene is left open where the match is weak. Clone size is shown for a subset of rows, as once, few, many or a class of expanded clone.

>TRBJ2-7|TRBD1|16|TRBV5-6|-
CASSHQGGTGSYEQYF
TGTGCCAGCAGCCACCAAGGTGGGACAGGGAGCTACGAGCAGTACTTC
>TRBJ1-5|TRBD1|13|TRBV19|-
CASRGQGNQPQHF
TGTGCCAGTAGGGGACAGGGCAATCAGCCCCAGCATTTT
>TRBJ1-5|TRBD1|17|TRBV30|-
CAWTHTKLGQGDQPQHF
TGTGCCTGGACTCACACGAAGCTGGGACAGGGGGATCAGCCCCAGCATTTT
>TRBJ2-2|TRBD2|14|TRBV30|-
CAWRNGGSTGELFF
TGTGCCTGGAGGAACGGGGGGTCCACCGGGGAGCTGTTTTTT
>TRBJ2-2|TRBD2|16|TRBV7-9|-
CASSKSGGSNTGELFF
TGTGCCAGCAGCAAAAGCGGGGGGTCGAACACCGGGGAGCTGTTTTTT
>TRBJ1-2|-|17|TRBV10-2|-
CASSEPRGTLTNYGYTF
TGCGCCAGCAGTGAGCCTCGGGGGACCTTAACCAACTATGGCTACACCTTC
>TRBJ2-7|TRBD2|13|TRBV29-1|-
CSVLRASGYEQYF
TGCAGCGTGCTCCGGGCTAGCGGATACGAGCAGTACTTC
>TRBJ2-3|TRBD1|14|TRBV7-7|once
CASSRGTVGDTQYF
TGTGCCAGCAGCAGAGGGACAGTGGGAGATACGCAGTATTTT
>TRBJ2-7|TRBD2|15|TRBV7-2|-
CASSLTAGGNYEQYF
TGTGCCAGCAGCTTAACTGCGGGGGGAAATTACGAGCAGTACTTC
>TRBJ2-7|TRBD1|15|TRBV18|-
CASSSPGQETFEQYF
TGTGCCAGCTCATCCCCCGGACAGGAGACTTTCGAGCAGTACTTC
>TRBJ2-1|TRBD1|13|TRBV14|-
CASSSRGHNEQFF
TGTGCCAGCAGCTCCAGGGGGCACAATGAGCAGTTCTTC
>TRBJ2-6|-|14|TRBV2|-
CARSAGSGANVLTF
TGTGCCAGATCAGCGGGCTCTGGGGCCAACGTCCTGACTTTC
>TRBJ2-7|-|14|TRBV29-1|-
CSAKTDFSSYEQYF
TGCAGCGCTAAGACAGATTTTAGCTCCTACGAGCAGTACTTC
>TRBJ1-1|-|17|TRBV5-6|-
CASSLSFIVTGLTEAFF
TGTGCCAGCAGCTTGTCGTTCATAGTGACAGGCCTCACTGAAGCTTTCTTT
>TRBJ2-5|-|10|TRBV30|-
CAARQETQYF
TGTGCCGCCAGACAAGAGACCCAGTACTTC
>TRBJ1-1|-|12|TRBV29-1|-
CSVEDRVTEAFF
TGCAGCGTTGAAGACAGGGTTACTGAAGCTTTCTTT
>TRBJ2-7|-|14|TRBV5-6|-
CASRPHRISYEQYF
TGTGCCAGCAGACCGCACAGAATAAGCTACGAGCAGTACTTC
>TRBJ1-1|-|13|TRBV18|-
CASSPHADTEAFF
TGTGCCAGCTCACCACACGCGGACACTGAAGCTTTCTTT
>TRBJ2-2|TRBD1|14|TRBV27|-
CASSWTGITGELYF
TGTGCCAGCAGCTGGACAGGCATAACCGGGGAGCTGTATTTT
>TRBJ1-2|-|14|TRBV6-5|-
CASSYSSSGDGYTF
TGTGCCAGCAGTTACTCATCCTCGGGAGATGGCTACACCTTC
>TRBJ2-7|TRBD1|15|TRBV6-5|-
CASSYLNRGLNEQYF
TGTGCCAGCAGTTATCTAAACAGGGGCCTTAACGAGCAGTACTTC
>TRBJ1-6|-|15|TRBV5-6|few
CASSLAGVYNSPLHF
TGTGCCAGCAGCTTGGCGGGGGTCTATAATTCACCCCTCCACTTT
>TRBJ2-3|-|15|TRBV30|few
CAWCPNSGSTDTQYF
TGTGCCTGGTGTCCGAACTCAGGGTCCACAGATACGCAGTATTTT
>TRBJ1-2|TRBD1|15|TRBV4-1|-
CASSHPTGVVYGYTF
TGCGCCAGCAGCCATCCGACAGGGGTAGTCTATGGCTACACCTTC
>TRBJ1-6|TRBD1|14|TRBV11-2|-
CASSRRQGGSPLHF
TGTGCCAGCAGCCGGAGACAGGGTGGGTCACCCCTCCACTTT
>TRBJ2-5|TRBD2|15|TRBV25-1|-
CASSGRRGGKETQYF
TGTGCCAGCAGTGGCCGGCGGGGAGGGAAGGAGACCCAGTACTTC
>TRBJ2-7|-|15|TRBV9|-
CASSAGGRGTYEQYF
TGTGCCAGCAGCGCCGGAGGACGGGGAACCTACGAGCAGTACTTC
>TRBJ2-1|-|17|TRBV5-1|-
CASSLNAGAGSYNEQFF
TGCGCCAGCAGCTTGAATGCAGGGGCGGGCTCCTACAATGAGCAGTTCTTC
>TRBJ1-1|TRBD1|14|TRBV7-2|once
CASSSRQGVTEAFF
TGTGCCAGCAGCTCGCGACAGGGCGTCACTGAAGCTTTCTTT
>TRBJ1-5|-|14|TRBV7-2|once
CASSHGQRNQPQHF
TGTGCCAGCAGCCATGGACAGAGAAATCAGCCCCAGCATTTT